The present TCR beta chain was sequenced within a study of blood T cell repertoires in COVID-19. At the level of the study: Collection of acute and convalescent COVID-19 samples took place in the United States, Italy and Spain. The analysed material was cDNA or gDNA that came from T cells, B-cell-depleted T cells, or PBMCs.

In the study's own analysis: Estimates of nucleated cell counts were drawn from the amplification of reference gene primers. Only in-frame clones appear in the TCRdb table, and some are missing; sequencing was by immunoSEQ multiplex PCR. V and J calls and clone size are as listed in that table; D and trimming were resolved from the DNA. The sample consists of 98,000 or so clones, around 90% of them appearing once. The Seattle site enrolled patients during active infection and followed them longitudinally. Germline assignment: CDR1 MNHNS and CDR2 SASEGT. The CDR3 covers 15 residues. Trimming removed 3 bases from V and 0 bases from J, with 9 bases in between.

The chain carries TRBV6-1 and TRBJ1-3, with D possibly matching TRBD1 (6 bases). The sequenced material came from peripheral blood. The receptor's source is a man aged 60 to 69 with COVID-19, enrolled during active disease. For the CDR3, the DNA is TGTGCCAGCAGTGAGCCAGGGGACTCTGGAAACACCATATATTTT. Encoded protein: CASSEPGDSGNTIYF.